A single sample is the source of the 22 T cell receptor beta chains below, sequenced in a study of Tregs in tolerant kidney transplant recipients. The protocol was immunoSEQ multiplex PCR, while the TCRdb copy is restricted to in-frame clones and leaves out a portion. The data contain approximately 260,000 clones, 65% to 85% of them seen just once; the ten biggest clones take up around 0.68%. The sample consisted of CD4+ T cells from blood. These TCRs come from a human donor in good health.

The J gene is TRBJ2-2, the V gene TRBV28, with 8 bases matching TRBD2. V lost 7 bases and J lost 4; bases outside the gene matches: 2. CDR1 and CDR2 from the germline V gene are MDHEN and SYDVKM. The CDR3 runs to 13 residues. CDR3 sequence: CASTRGGTGELFF. CDR3 DNA sequence: TGTGCCAGCACCCGGGGGGGCACCGGGGAGCTGTTTTTT. The full variable domain, rest sourced from reference TRBV28 and TRBJ2-2, is DVKVTQSSRYLVKRTGEKVFLECVQDMDHENMFWYRQDPGLGLRLIYFSYDVKMKEKGDIPEGYSVSREKKERFSLILESASTNQTSMYLCASTRGGTGELFFGEGSRLTVL.

The chain couples TRBV5-4 to TRBJ2-3; 8 positions match TRBD2. V was clipped by 4 bases and J by 4 bases; unmatched bases: 17. This CDR3 region has 18 residues. Germline V gives CDR1 SGHNT, CDR2 YYREEE (reference sequence). CDR3 in amino acids: CASSPDFQLAGDADTQYF. The DNA for the CDR3 is TGTGCCAGCAGCCCTGACTTCCAGCTAGCGGGCGATGCAGATACGCAGTATTTT.

J is TRBJ1-2 and V is TRBV30, with D uncertain. This CDR3 is built from 16 residues. Between the trimmed V and J ends, which lost 0 bases and 6 bases, there was a span of 20 bases. Germline-derived CDR1 and CDR2 are GTSNPN and SVGIG (reference sequence). CDR3 DNA: TGTGCCTGGAGTGTACGCCGGGCCGGGAAGGTGGATGGCTACACCTTC. Protein product: CAWSVRRAGKVDGYTF. Full variable domain (missing parts from reference TRBV30 and TRBJ1-2): SQTIHQWPATLVQPVGSPLSLECTVEGTSNPNLYWYRQAAGRGLQLLFYSVGIGQISSEVPQNLSASRPQDRQFILSSKKLLLSDSGFYLCAWSVRRAGKVDGYTFGSGTRLTVV.

J is TRBJ2-3 and V is TRBV6-1; 8 positions match TRBD2. CDR1 and CDR2 from the germline V gene are MNHNS and SASEGT. Unmatched junction bases numbered 8, after V lost 1 base and J lost 5 bases. CDR3 length equals 16 residues. Written as DNA, the CDR3 is TGTGCCAGCAGTGAAGGGAGCGGGAGACAGAAAGATACGCAGTATTTT. Translated: CASSEGSGRQKDTQYF.

This clone was seen a few times. The J gene is TRBJ2-3, the V gene TRBV7-9; D might be TRBD2 (6 bases). Germline loops: CDR1 SEHNR, CDR2 FQNEAQ (reference sequence). Trimming removed 5 bases from V and 0 bases from J, with 15 bases in between. The CDR3 is 16 amino acids. This CDR3 is CASSPGGTQSTDTQYF. CDR3 DNA sequence: TGTGCCAGCAGCCCAGGAGGGACGCAAAGCACAGATACGCAGTATTTT.

This chain joins TRBV14 and TRBJ1-2; D uncertain. Per the germline V gene, CDR1 is SGHDN and CDR2 is FVKESK. Trimming removed 4 bases from V and 8 bases from J, with 14 bases in between. The CDR3 has 13 residues. The CDR3 DNA is TGTGCCAGCAGCCCGGAAGGGCGGAAGGGCTACACCTTC. Translated, it gives CASSPEGRKGYTF.

V is TRBV25-1 and J is TRBJ2-4, with D possibly matching TRBD1 (6 bases). From germline, CDR1 is MGHDK and CDR2 SYGVNS. The V end was cut by 6 bases, the J end by 4 bases, with 13 bases between. This CDR3 has 14 amino acids. The CDR3 DNA sequence: TGTGCCAGCAGCGAAACAGGGCTAAAAAACATTCAGTACTTC. Translation gives CASSETGLKNIQYF.

The chain carries TRBV2 and TRBJ2-1; 16 nucleotides line up with TRBD2. With 11 bases clipped from V and 8 bases from J, the junction kept 9 bases outside the gene matches. The CDR3 length is 15 residues. Germline CDR1 and CDR2: SNHLY and FYNNEI. This CDR3 reads CAGGTSGRAGHEQFF. The CDR3 DNA follows: TGTGCCGGAGGGACTAGCGGGAGGGCGGGTCATGAGCAGTTCTTC.

J is TRBJ2-7 and V is TRBV14; no definite D call. The ends were cut back, 0 bases at V and 0 bases at J, with 12 bases in the middle. The germline V gene has CDR1 SGHDN and CDR2 FVKESK. The CDR3 is 16 residues long. CDR3 DNA: TGTGCCAGCAGCCAAGATCTGGCGGAGAGCTCCTACGAGCAGTACTTC. This codes for CASSQDLAESSYEQYF.

The V and J genes are TRBV11-2 and TRBJ2-1, with 12 bases aligning to TRBD2. Germline assignment: CDR1 SGHAT and CDR2 FQNNGV. There are 14 residues in the CDR3. With V trimmed by 5 bases and J by 5 bases, 1 base remained unmatched. CDR3 in amino acids: CASSGLAGNNEQFF. The CDR3, as DNA: TGTGCCAGCAGCGGACTAGCGGGAAACAATGAGCAGTTCTTC. The full variable domain, its missing parts supplied by reference TRBV11-2 and TRBJ2-1, is EAGVAQSPRYKIIEKRQSVAFWCNPISGHATLYWYQQILGQGPKLLIQFQNNGVVDDSQLPKDRFSAERLKGVDSTLKIQPAKLEDSAVYLCASSGLAGNNEQFFGPGTRLTVL.

The CDR3 DNA reads as TGTGCCAGCAGTTACGACAGGAGCTCTGGAAACACCATATATTTT. The encoded protein is CASSYDRSSGNTIYF. This sequence joins TRBV6-6 and TRBJ1-3, with D possibly TRBD1 on 6 matching bases. There are 15 residues in the CDR3. Germline V gene lookup returns CDR1 MNHNY and CDR2 SVGAGI (reference sequence). Trimming removed 2 bases from V and 0 bases from J, with 8 bases in between.

This clone was seen once. The chain carries TRBV30 and TRBJ1-4; maybe TRBD1 (6 bases). Trimming removed 2 bases from V and 4 bases from J, with 14 bases in between. CDR1 is GTSNPN and CDR2 is SVGIG in the germline V gene (reference sequence). CDR3 size: 15 residues. The CDR3 here is CAWSPGVLDNEKLFF. The CDR3 DNA sequence: TGTGCCTGGAGTCCAGGGGTTCTTGATAATGAAAAACTGTTTTTT.

The rearrangement joins TRBV2 to TRBJ2-3, with 10 nucleotides matching TRBD2. The CDR3 extends over 15 amino acids. Germline V gene sequence: CDR1 SNHLY, CDR2 FYNNEI. J was trimmed by 4 bases and V by 8 bases; bases with no gene match: 9. The CDR3: CASGSGRARADTQYF. DNA of the CDR3: TGTGCCAGCGGCAGCGGGAGGGCCCGCGCAGATACGCAGTATTTT.

Of note for this clone: This specimen includes other DNA sequences encoding the same CDR3. The chain has TRBV2 and TRBJ1-1, with TRBD1 as a possible D gene (5 bases). Germline CDR1 and CDR2: SNHLY and FYNNEI. Between the trimmed V and J ends, which lost 5 bases and 1 base, there was a span of 8 bases. The CDR3 is 13 residues long. The CDR3 is CASSLDTNTEAFF. In DNA, the CDR3 is TGTGCCAGCAGTTTGGACACGAACACTGAAGCTTTCTTT.

CDR3 residues: CAWSLPWGSSYEQYF. The DNA for the CDR3 is TGTGCCTGGAGTCTCCCGTGGGGGAGCTCCTACGAGCAGTACTTC. The chain carries TRBV30 and TRBJ2-7; perhaps D is TRBD1 or TRBD2 (5 bases each). Trimming cost V 2 bases and J 0 bases, with 14 bases left between them. The CDR3 covers 15 residues. CDR1 and CDR2 from the germline V gene are GTSNPN and SVGIG (reference sequence).

This CDR3 is CASSSTGGPLSYEQYF. CDR3 in DNA: TGTGCCAGCAGCTCTACGGGGGGGCCCCTCTCCTACGAGCAGTACTTC. The V gene is TRBV5-4, the J gene TRBJ2-7; 8 bases map to TRBD2. The CDR3 has 16 residues. The germline V gene encodes CDR1 SGHNT and CDR2 YYREEE (reference sequence). Trimming cost V 3 bases and J 0 bases; bases outside gene matches: 8.

Points on this clone: At one end the junction does not follow the germline gene, possibly because of a read error. The chain has TRBV5-1 and TRBJ2-1; D might be TRBD2 (5 bases). This CDR3 has 13 amino acids. CDR1 and CDR2 (germline): SGHRS, YFSETQ. CDR3 bases: TGCGCCAGCAGCTTGGGGACTCACAATGGGCAGTTCTTC. Its protein is CASSLGTHNGQFF.

This chain links TRBV6-6 with TRBJ2-5, with a possible D match to TRBD1 (6 bases). The J call is doubtful: the DNA matches TRBJ2-7 better. This CDR3 spans 14 amino acids. Germline loops: CDR1 MNHNY, CDR2 SVGAGI (reference sequence). CDR3 residues: CASSYSWQGYEQYF. CDR3 sequence (DNA): TGTGCCAGCAGTTACTCATGGCAGGGGTACGAGCAGTACTTC.

This chain joins TRBV29-1 and TRBJ1-1, with 12 bases fitting TRBD1. Germline lookup yields CDR1 SQVTM and CDR2 ANQGSEA. This CDR3 has 18 amino acids. V shed 6 bases, J shed 1 base, and the junction held 15 bases outside the gene matches. CDR3 nucleotides: TGCAGCGTCCGAGGGCGACCGGGACAGGGGGCAAGGAACACTGAAGCTTTCTTT. This gives the protein CSVRGRPGQGARNTEAFF.

The V call is TRBV11-2, the J call TRBJ2-2, with 10 nucleotides matching TRBD2. V shed 5 bases, J shed 3 bases, and the junction held 12 bases outside the gene matches. Germline CDR1 and CDR2: SGHAT and FQNNGV. The CDR3 sequence is 18 residues long. This CDR3 reads CASSRPTGLAGDTGELFF. The CDR3 nucleotides read TGTGCCAGCAGCCGACCTACTGGGCTAGCGGGAGACACCGGGGAGCTGTTTTTT.

In its sample, this clone was seen once. The chain employs TRBV9 and TRBJ1-4; tentatively, D is TRBD1 (6 bases). The CDR3 is 15 amino acids. Trimming left V 3 bases short and J 12 bases short, with 21 bases between. Germline V CDR1 and CDR2: SGDLS, YYNGEE. CDR3 bases: TGTGCCAGCAGCGCCTCAGGGGCCGCGAGGGTGGAACTGTTTTTT. Amino acid sequence: CASSASGAARVELFF. Looking up the rest from reference TRBV9 and TRBJ1-4 gives the full variable domain: DSGVTQTPKHLITATGQRVTLRCSPRSGDLSVYWYQQSLDQGLQFLIQYYNGEERAKGNILERFSAQQFPDLHSELNLSSLELGDSALYFCASSASGAARVELFFGSGTQLSVL.

In DNA, the CDR3 is TGTGCCAGCAGCCCAGACCGGGACAGGGGGCGTCCGCAGTACTTC. Residues: CASSPDRDRGRPQYF. The genes are TRBV11-1 and TRBJ2-5, with 12 bases identical to TRBD1. This CDR3 comprises 15 residues. V dropped 5 bases and J dropped 11; count of bases not matched to a gene: 12. Germline V gene data show CDR1 as SGHAT and CDR2 as FQDESV (reference sequence).